This T cell receptor (beta chain) was sequenced for a study of blood T cell repertoires in COVID-19 (dated by TCRdb to about 2020). In terms of the full investigation: Samples from collaborators originated in the United States, Italy and Spain and spanned both the acute and convalescent phases of COVID-19. The samples were drawn from two sources: the first 160 participants of the ongoing ImmuneRACE study, and some 1,300 subjects contributed by 6 global collaborators. Deeply sampled blood TCRbeta repertoires from subjects exposed to, actively infected with, or recovered from COVID-19 were included in the dataset. The material from the prospective study consisted of cDNA or gDNA derived from T cells, B-cell-depleted T cells, or PBMCs. A de-identified subject ID, COVID-19 status, age in years and sex were almost always included in the sample metadata. Where available, HLA class I and class II types were taken from metadata supplied by the sample provider and were not determined by assay-based typing. The repertoires were made available in a free public database intended to serve as a resource for research on the immune response to SARS-CoV-2. What the study reported, not specific to this receptor: The quantity of clinical and demographic metadata differed by source and by participant and was supplied without curation.

V trim: 0 bases; J trim: 7 bases; unmatched bases: 8. From the cysteine up to the phenylalanine, the CDR3 has a length of 16 residues. Only the CDR3 DNA is retained, 48 bases long and in frame from the first base. CDR1 and CDR2 are drawn from the germline V gene: SNHLY, FYNNEI. Comment on this clone: Its cognate antigen has yet to be identified. No base-level quality is on record; no much larger clone is a single base apart.

The immunoSEQ Assay, a bias-controlled multiplex PCR, was used to amplify TCRbeta CDR3 regions from genomic DNA. The study's processing was this. Nucleated cell counts per sample were estimated from amplification of reference gene primers within the assay. To quantify the absolute abundance of each unique TCRbeta CDR3 rearrangement, sequence reads were collapsed and filtered. For each sample, productive Simpson clonality was calculated by taking the square root of Simpson's diversity index across productive rearrangements. The immuneACCESS repertoire file appears here via TCRdb, limited to in-frame rearrangements. These files lack a portion of the clones; in checked studies, under half of the deficit traces to unresolved V genes, and the cause of the others is not known. The V and J calls and clone size were taken over from that table, and D and trimming were inferred from the DNA. This sample lists about 270,000 clones; about 90% were detected once. Over 2% of the sample is in the top ten clones.

The collaborating institutions used their own protocols to collect whole blood in K2EDTA tubes. For TCRbeta analysis, collaborators shipped samples in one of three forms: frozen whole blood, isolated PBMCs, or DNA extracted from either of those sample types. Source material: peripheral blood. The TCR sequence derives from a woman aged 45-65 years with acute or convalescent COVID-19. The chain uses TRBV2 and TRBJ1-4, with TRBD1 identical over 7 junction bases. The nucleotide sequence reads as follows: TGTGCCAGCAGTGAAGCAGGGACAGCACTTATTGAAAAACTGTTTTTT. Its translation is CASSEAGTALIEKLFF.